This TCR beta chain was retrieved from a study of beta chain features in type 1 diabetes. V was shortened by 4 bases and J by 0 bases, with 14 bases between the two germline ends. The CDR3 loop spans 15 amino acids. The V gene's germline CDR1 is SQVTM and CDR2 ANQGSEA. Since all of the isolated RNA was reverse transcribed, expressed TCRB transcripts were what got sequenced. This table comes from immunoSEQ multiplex PCR, and its TCRdb copy is limited to in-frame clones, with some not included. The sample yields some 400,000 clones, roughly 16% seen once. This chain uses TRBV29-1 with TRBJ2-3; D remains unclear. Source material: naive CD4+ T cells from blood. The receptor was derived from a woman aged 18-29 years in good health. The CDR3 bases are TGCAGCGTTGGTCCTGCGGTATCTAGCACAGATACGCAGTATTTT. Protein sequence: CSVGPAVSSTDTQYF.